This entry concerns a single T cell receptor (beta chain). Its antigen is undetermined. This sample was included in a study of identifying expanded T cells in peripheral blood. The table came from immunoSEQ multiplex PCR; TCRdb's copy has only in-frame clones and leaves some out. The sample has some 54,000 clones, approximately 82% seen once; the top ten hold 11% to 15%. The V end was cut by 6 bases, the J end by 4 bases, with 12 bases between. Germline V gene data show CDR1 as SGHNT and CDR2 as YENEEA. The CDR3 totals 14 residues. The study's findings and limits: About 1.2 clones differed between technical replicates, versus about 16 and 19 over time. Clone count variance between roughly 2-week samples rose with total template count.

No infections or other immune events were documented during collection. Material for sequencing was blood. The chain couples TRBV11-3 to TRBJ2-2; D perhaps matches TRBD1 (6 bases). The clonotype was recovered from a person aged 18-70 years in good health. CDR3 sequence: CASRSTGRTGELFF. As DNA, the CDR3 is TGTGCCAGCAGATCTACAGGGCGCACCGGGGAGCTGTTTTTT.